This TCR beta chain was sequenced during a study of T-cell reconstitution after alpha-beta-depleted transplantation in children. The library targeted TCRbeta and was prepared with unique molecular identifiers. TCRdb re-called the PCR reads through MiXCR, storing one row per CDR3 protein. The data show over 550,000 distinct CDR3 sequences, roughly a tenth seen once. This clonotype has more than one count but fewer than ten. CDR1 and CDR2 from the germline V gene are SNHLY and FYNNEI. This CDR3 is 11 amino acids long. The ends were cut back, 7 bases at V and 8 bases at J, with 6 bases in the middle. The J gene is TRBJ1-6, the V gene TRBV2; D is undetermined. The specimen was PBMCs from the stem cell graft donor, collected from the stem cell graft. The sequence was collected from a human donor who donated a stem cell graft to a child with acute myeloid leukemia. DNA for the CDR3: TGTGCCAGCATTCTTGATTCACCCCTCCACTTT. This gives the protein CASILDSPLHF.